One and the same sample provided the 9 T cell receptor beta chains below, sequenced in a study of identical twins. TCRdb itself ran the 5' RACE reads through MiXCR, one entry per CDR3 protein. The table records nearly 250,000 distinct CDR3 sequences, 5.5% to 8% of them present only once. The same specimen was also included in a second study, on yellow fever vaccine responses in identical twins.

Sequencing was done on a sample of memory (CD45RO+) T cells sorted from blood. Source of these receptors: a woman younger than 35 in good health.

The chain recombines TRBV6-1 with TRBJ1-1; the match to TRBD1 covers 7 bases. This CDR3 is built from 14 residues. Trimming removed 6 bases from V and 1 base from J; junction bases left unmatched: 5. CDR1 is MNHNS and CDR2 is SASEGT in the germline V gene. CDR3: CASSWDRANTEAFF. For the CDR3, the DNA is TGTGCCAGCAGCTGGGACAGAGCGAACACTGAAGCTTTCTTT.

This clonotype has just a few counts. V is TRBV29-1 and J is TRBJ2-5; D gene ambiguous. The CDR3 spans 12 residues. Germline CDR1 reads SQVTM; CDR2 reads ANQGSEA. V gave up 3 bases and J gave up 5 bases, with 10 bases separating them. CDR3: CSVDVGIETQYF. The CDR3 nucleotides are TGCAGCGTTGATGTGGGAATTGAGACCCAGTACTTC. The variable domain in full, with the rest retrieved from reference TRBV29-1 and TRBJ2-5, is SAVISQKPSRDICQRGTSLTIQCQVDSQVTMMFWYRQQPGQSLTLIATANQGSEATYESGFVIDKFPISRPNLTFSTLTVSNMSPEDSSIYLCSVDVGIETQYFGPGTRLLVL.

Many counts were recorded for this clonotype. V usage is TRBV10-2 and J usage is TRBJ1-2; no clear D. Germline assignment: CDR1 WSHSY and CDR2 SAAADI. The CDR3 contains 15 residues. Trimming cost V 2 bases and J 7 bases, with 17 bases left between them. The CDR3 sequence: CASSEEVGGSIGYTF. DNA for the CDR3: TGCGCCAGCAGTGAGGAGGTGGGAGGGTCGATTGGCTACACCTTC.

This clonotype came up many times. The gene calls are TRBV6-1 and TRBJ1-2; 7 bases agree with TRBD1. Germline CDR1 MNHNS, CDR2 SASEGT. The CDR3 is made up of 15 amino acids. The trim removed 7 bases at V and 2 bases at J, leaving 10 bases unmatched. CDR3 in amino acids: CASKILPGQNYGYTF. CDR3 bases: TGTGCCAGCAAAATACTACCGGGACAGAACTATGGCTACACCTTC.

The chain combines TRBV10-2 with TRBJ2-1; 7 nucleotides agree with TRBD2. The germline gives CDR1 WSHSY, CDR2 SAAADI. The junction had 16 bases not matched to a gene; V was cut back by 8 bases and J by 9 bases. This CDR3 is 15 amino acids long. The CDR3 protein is CASGWGGSSNSEQFF. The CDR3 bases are TGCGCCAGCGGGTGGGGGGGGTCCAGCAATAGTGAGCAGTTCTTC.

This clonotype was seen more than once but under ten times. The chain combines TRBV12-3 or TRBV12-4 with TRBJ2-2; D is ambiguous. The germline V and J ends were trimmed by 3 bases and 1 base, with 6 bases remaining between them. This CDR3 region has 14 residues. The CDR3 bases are TGTGCCAGCAGTTTTTGGGGGAACACCGGGGAGCTGTTTTTT. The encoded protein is CASSFWGNTGELFF.

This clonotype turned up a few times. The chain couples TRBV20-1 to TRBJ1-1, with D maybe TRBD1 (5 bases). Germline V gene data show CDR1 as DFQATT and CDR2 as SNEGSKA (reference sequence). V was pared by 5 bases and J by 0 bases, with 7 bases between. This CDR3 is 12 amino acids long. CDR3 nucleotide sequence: TGCAGTGCTGACAGCATGAACACTGAAGCTTTCTTT. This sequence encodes CSADSMNTEAFF.

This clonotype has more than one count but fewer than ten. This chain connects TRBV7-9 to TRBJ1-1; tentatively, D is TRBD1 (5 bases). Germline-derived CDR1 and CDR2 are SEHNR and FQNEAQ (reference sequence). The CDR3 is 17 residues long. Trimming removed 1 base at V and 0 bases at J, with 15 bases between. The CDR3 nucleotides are TGTGCCAGCAGCTTAGTTAGCACAGGAAATATGAACACTGAAGCTTTCTTT. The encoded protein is CASSLVSTGNMNTEAFF.

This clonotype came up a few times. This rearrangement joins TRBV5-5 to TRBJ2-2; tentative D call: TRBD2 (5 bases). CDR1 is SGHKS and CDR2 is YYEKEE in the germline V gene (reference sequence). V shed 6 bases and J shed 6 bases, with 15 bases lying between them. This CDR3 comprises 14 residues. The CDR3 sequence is CASTLVRGAGELFF. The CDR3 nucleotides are TGTGCCAGCACCCTCGTTCGGGGAGCCGGGGAGCTGTTTTTT.